This T cell receptor (beta chain) is from a study of blood T cells in healthy people across ages. The CDR3 contains 15 residues. With V trimmed by 6 bases and J by 4 bases, 13 bases remained unmatched. Germline V CDR1 and CDR2: DFQATT, SNEGSKA (reference sequence). Every participating donor contributed roughly 9.6 milliliters of peripheral blood through a draw. Primers used in a second PCR of about 7 to 12 cycles were a sample-barcoded 5' primer and a J-beta primer mix. The template-switch adaptor was a 5' adaptor with 12 random nucleotides. It tagged each cDNA molecule. One entry per CDR3 protein results from TCRdb running MiXCR on the 5' RACE reads. Here the sample spans just under 550,000 distinct CDR3 sequences, more than 20% being singletons. These data also formed part of another study, on T cells of mothers and their children. From that second work: The study obtained over 8.5 million TCR beta CDR3 reads per mother and 2.5 million to 3.5 million per child.

The sequenced material came from blood. This receptor was taken from a boy under 18 in good health. The V and J genes are TRBV20-1 and TRBJ2-5; TRBD2 aligns across 8 bases. Here the CDR3 reads CSATAKRGGRETQYF. CDR3 coding DNA: TGCAGTGCAACCGCCAAACGGGGGGGCCGAGAGACCCAGTACTTC.